A single TCR beta chain is shown here with its context. Its antigen target is currently unknown. Within one base of it there is no much larger clone, and no base qualities were kept. Reading from cysteine to phenylalanine, the CDR3 counts 14 amino acids. Only CDR3 DNA remains: 42 bases, in frame from the first base. V trim: 1 base; J trim: 4 bases; unmatched bases: 2. CDR1 and CDR2, looked up from the germline V gene, are SGHTA and FQGNSA. Aliquots of around 500,000 cells were frozen in DMSO/FBS in liquid nitrogen, and one aliquot per fraction was used for sequencing. All 30 or so patients in the study underwent endoscopy and small intestinal biopsy. Lamina propria cells were released by collagenase digestion of the biopsy tissue left over after intraepithelial cell isolation. Genomic DNA was extracted from frozen unsorted cell fractions with the Qiagen DNeasy blood extraction kit. The sample originates from a study of coeliac disease (dated by TCRdb to about 2022). Turning to the overall study: Each coeliac patient fell into one of three classes: newly diagnosed active disease, refractory coeliac disease type I, or disease kept under control by a gluten-free diet. Of the 30 or so patients in the full study, approximately 22 had coeliac disease confirmed by serology and 8 were controls with non-small intestinal disorders. Because high-resolution HLA typing was not available, biased TRBV7-2 usage was queried as a proof of principle. TRB sequencing succeeded for samples from roughly 30 subjects, including 20 to 25 paired bulk unsorted intraepithelial and lamina propria cell samples. The goal was to describe the TR repertoires of small intestinal T cells in active coeliac disease, in refractory type I coeliac disease, and in coeliac disease treated with a gluten-free diet. Next-generation sequencing of rearranged TRB and TRG CDR3 regions was used on small intestinal lymphocyte fractions taken from coeliac and non-coeliac patients. The study at large found these results: Compared with controls, active coeliac intraepithelial and lamina propria samples had TRB and TRG repertoires of lower clonality, which suggests that diverse T cells were recruited. High-purity fractions were not obtained when intraepithelial cells were separated from lamina propria cells, so cross-contamination between compartments was possible. In the authors' view, the approach was unsuitable for unbiased detection of gliadin-specific T cells, since gliadin-specific T cells are scarce and rarely shared between patients. Published gliadin-specific TRB sequences were detected in about 55% of the 18 coeliac lamina propria samples but in only 1 of 6 controls. For the most part, TRB repertoires were private, with most amino acid sequences found in only one sample, and V-gene usage showed no significant difference across disease groups.

To prepare the library, the immunoSEQ multiplex PCR assay was applied. In a multiplexed PCR, the TR loci were amplified; reverse primers were designed against J gene segments, whereas forward primers were designed against V gene segments. Amplified CDR3 regions were sequenced on the Illumina HiSeq System. On the authors' methods: A nearest-neighbour algorithm merged closely related reads to remove PCR and sequencing errors and collapse data into unique sequences. Each repertoire was summarised by clonality and by T cell density, with T cell density defined as TR molecules per amount of genomic DNA input. CDR3 amino acid sequences present in at least 80% of unsorted samples were defined as public TRs, and these public TRs were then tested for differential abundance between coeliac and control samples. Every lamina propria sample was searched for matches to a list of under 250 published gliadin-specific TRB sequences. Differences in clonality and density between disease groups were tested by Kruskal-Wallis tests, followed by Dunn post-tests. Imported from immuneACCESS, the table was reduced by TCRdb to in-frame sequences with V and J called. These copies leave out some clones; in studies compared against another copy, an unresolved V gene accounts for under half, and the cause of the remainder is not known. V, J and clone size derive from that table, while D and trimming were established from the DNA sequence. The sample table holds more than 4,500 clones, of which 69% were seen once. The top ten constitute roughly 14% of the sample.

The clonotype was recovered from a woman aged 40 to 55. Sequences were obtained from lymphocytes from the gut lamina propria. The sample's cell subset or site label, decoded: lamina propria cell (LPC) fraction of small intestinal biopsy. The sequence links TRBV7-2 to TRBJ1-2, and 8 junction bases match TRBD1. The CDR3 reads CASSLGTGPYGYTF. The bases read TGTGCCAGCAGCTTAGGGACAGGGCCCTATGGCTACACCTTC.